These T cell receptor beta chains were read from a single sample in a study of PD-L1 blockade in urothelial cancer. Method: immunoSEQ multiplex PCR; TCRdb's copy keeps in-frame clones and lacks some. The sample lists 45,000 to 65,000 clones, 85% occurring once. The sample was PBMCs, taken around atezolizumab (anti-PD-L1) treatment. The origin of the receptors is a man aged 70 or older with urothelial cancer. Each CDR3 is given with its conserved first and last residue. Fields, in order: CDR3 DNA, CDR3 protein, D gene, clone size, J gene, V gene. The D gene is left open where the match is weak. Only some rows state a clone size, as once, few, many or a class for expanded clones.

DNA: TGTGCCAGCAGCTCCCTATTGGGCGAAAAAAACATTCAGTACTTC
CDR3: CASSSLLGEKNIQYF
D: NA
size: NA
J: TRBJ2-4
V: TRBV25-1

DNA: TGTGCCAGCAGTGGCTCGGGTACAGGGGTTCTTAACACCATATATTTT
CDR3: CASSGSGTGVLNTIYF
D: TRBD1
size: few
J: TRBJ1-3
V: TRBV25-1

DNA: TGTGCCAGCAGTCAAACACTAGCGGGAGGGTACAATGAGCAGTTCTTC
CDR3: CASSQTLAGGYNEQFF
D: TRBD2
size: NA
J: TRBJ2-1
V: TRBV6-6

DNA: TGTGCCAGCAGCCATCTTGGGACACGGGCCCCCTACGAGCAGTACTTC
CDR3: CASSHLGTRAPYEQYF
D: NA
size: NA
J: TRBJ2-7
V: TRBV7-9

DNA: TGCGCCAGCAGCCCGTGGAGGGTCGGCTACGAGCAGTACTTC
CDR3: CASSPWRVGYEQYF
D: NA
size: few
J: TRBJ2-7
V: TRBV5-1

DNA: TGCGCCAGCAGCTTGGGGAGGCCTAGCCCCCACAATGAGCAGTTCTTC
CDR3: CASSLGRPSPHNEQFF
D: NA
size: NA
J: TRBJ2-1
V: TRBV5-1

DNA: TGTGCCAGCAGTGACGGGACAGTAGGCTATGGCTACACCTTC
CDR3: CASSDGTVGYGYTF
D: TRBD1
size: NA
J: TRBJ1-2
V: TRBV6-4

DNA: TGCGCCAGCAGCTTGGCCGGAGGACAGATTCAGTACTTC
CDR3: CASSLAGGQIQYF
D: NA
size: NA
J: TRBJ2-4
V: TRBV5-1

DNA: TGTGCCAGCAGTTTAGGGAGGGCCGCCCGCAATGAGCAGTTCTTC
CDR3: CASSLGRAARNEQFF
D: TRBD2
size: NA
J: TRBJ2-1
V: TRBV6-5

DNA: TGTGCCAGCAGCTTAAGCAGGGCCTACGAGCAGTACTTC
CDR3: CASSLSRAYEQYF
D: NA
size: NA
J: TRBJ2-7
V: TRBV11-3

DNA: TGTGCCAGTAGTATAGCGGAGGGCCACGAGCAGTACTTC
CDR3: CASSIAEGHEQYF
D: NA
size: NA
J: TRBJ2-7
V: TRBV19

DNA: TGTGCCAGCAGTGTGGGAGGACAGGGAACCGGGGAGCTGTTTTTT
CDR3: CASSVGGQGTGELFF
D: TRBD1
size: NA
J: TRBJ2-2
V: TRBV2

DNA: TGTGCCATCAGTGGAGGTTCCAGCGGGCCTCAAGAGACCCAGTACTTC
CDR3: CAISGGSSGPQETQYF
D: NA
size: once
J: TRBJ2-5
V: TRBV10-3